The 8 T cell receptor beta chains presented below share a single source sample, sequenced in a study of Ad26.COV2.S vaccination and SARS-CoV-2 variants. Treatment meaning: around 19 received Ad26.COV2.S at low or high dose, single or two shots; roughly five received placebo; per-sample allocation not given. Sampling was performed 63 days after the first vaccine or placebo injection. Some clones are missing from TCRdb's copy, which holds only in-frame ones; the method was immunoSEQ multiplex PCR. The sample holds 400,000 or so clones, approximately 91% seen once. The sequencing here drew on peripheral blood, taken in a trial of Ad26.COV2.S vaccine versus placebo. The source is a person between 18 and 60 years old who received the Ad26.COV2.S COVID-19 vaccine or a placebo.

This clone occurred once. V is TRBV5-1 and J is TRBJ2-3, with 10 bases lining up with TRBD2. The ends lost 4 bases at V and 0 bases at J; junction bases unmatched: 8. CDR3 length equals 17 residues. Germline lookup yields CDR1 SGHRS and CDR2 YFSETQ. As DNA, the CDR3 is TGCGCCAGCAGCCCGGGCCCTAGCGGGAGTAGCACAGATACGCAGTATTTT. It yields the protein CASSPGPSGSSTDTQYF. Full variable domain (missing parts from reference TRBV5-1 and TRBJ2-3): KAGVTQTPRYLIKTRGQQVTLSCSPISGHRSVSWYQQTPGQGLQFLFEYFSETQRNKGNFPGRFSGRQFSNSRSEMNVSTLELGDSALYLCASSPGPSGSSTDTQYFGPGTRLTVL.

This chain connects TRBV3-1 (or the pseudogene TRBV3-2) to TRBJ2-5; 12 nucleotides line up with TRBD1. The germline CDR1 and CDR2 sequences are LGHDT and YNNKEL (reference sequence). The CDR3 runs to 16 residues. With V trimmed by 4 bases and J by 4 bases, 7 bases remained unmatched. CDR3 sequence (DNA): TGTGCCAGCAGCCTCCCGGGACAGGGGGCAGGAGAGACCCAGTACTTC. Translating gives CASSLPGQGAGETQYF.

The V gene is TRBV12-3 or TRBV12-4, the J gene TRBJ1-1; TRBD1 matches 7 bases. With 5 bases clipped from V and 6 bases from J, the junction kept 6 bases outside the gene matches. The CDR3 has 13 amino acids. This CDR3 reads CASSTGQLAEAFF. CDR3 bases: TGTGCCAGCAGTACGGGACAGCTCGCTGAAGCTTTCTTT.

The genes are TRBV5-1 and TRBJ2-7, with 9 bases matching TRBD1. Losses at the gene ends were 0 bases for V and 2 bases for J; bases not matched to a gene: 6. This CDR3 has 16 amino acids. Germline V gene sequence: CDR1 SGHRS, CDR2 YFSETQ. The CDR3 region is CASSLVPGQGAYEQYF. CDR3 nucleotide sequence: TGCGCCAGCAGCTTGGTCCCGGGACAGGGCGCCTACGAGCAGTACTTC.

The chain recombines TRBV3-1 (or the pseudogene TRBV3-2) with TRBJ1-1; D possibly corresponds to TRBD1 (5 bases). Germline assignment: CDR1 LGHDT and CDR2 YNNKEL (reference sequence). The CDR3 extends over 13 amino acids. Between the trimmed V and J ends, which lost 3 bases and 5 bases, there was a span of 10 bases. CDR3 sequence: CASSHTRTTEAFF. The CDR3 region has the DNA TGTGCCAGCAGCCACACAAGGACAACTGAAGCTTTCTTT.

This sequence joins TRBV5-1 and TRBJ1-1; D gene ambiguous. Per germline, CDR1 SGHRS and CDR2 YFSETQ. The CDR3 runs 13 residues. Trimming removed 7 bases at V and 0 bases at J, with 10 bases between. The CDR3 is CASSADLNTEAFF. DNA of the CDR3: TGCGCCAGCTCCGCCGACTTGAACACTGAAGCTTTCTTT.

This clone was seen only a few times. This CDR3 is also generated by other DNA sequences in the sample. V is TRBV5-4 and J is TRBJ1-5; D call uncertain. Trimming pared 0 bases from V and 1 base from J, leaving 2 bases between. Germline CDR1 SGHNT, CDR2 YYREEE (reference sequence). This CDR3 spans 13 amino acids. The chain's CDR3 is CASSLGSNQPQHF. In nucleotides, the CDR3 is TGTGCCAGCAGCTTGGGGAGCAATCAGCCCCAGCATTTT.

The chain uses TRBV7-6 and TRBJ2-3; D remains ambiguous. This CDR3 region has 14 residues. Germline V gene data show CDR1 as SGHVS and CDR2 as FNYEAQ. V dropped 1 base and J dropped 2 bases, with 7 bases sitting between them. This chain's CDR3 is CASSLGQITDTQYF. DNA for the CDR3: TGTGCCAGCAGCTTAGGTCAGATCACAGATACGCAGTATTTT.